This T cell receptor beta chain was profiled in a study of T cells in Graves' hyperthyroidism and ophthalmopathy. The CDR3 contains 14 residues. The V gene's germline CDR1 is SGHVS and CDR2 FNYEAQ. There are a few counts of this clonotype. An end of the junction does not agree with germline; a read error may underlie this. Amplification of TCR beta CDR3 regions used RNA as the template. Researchers ran a first-round RT-PCR on the TCR CDR3 using the HTBI primer set. TCRdb re-called the multiplex PCR reads through MiXCR, storing one row per CDR3 protein. Seen here are a few hundred thousand distinct CDR3 sequences, around 15% observed once, and the top ten hold roughly a fifth.

V usage is TRBV7-6 and J usage is TRBJ2-3; D remains ambiguous. This sequence was found in a woman in her sixties or seventies with Graves' ophthalmopathy. The sequenced sample consisted of blood. CDR3 sequence: CASNLVPFGDTQYF. In DNA, the CDR3 is TGTGCCAGCAACTTAGTTCCATTCGGGGATACGCAGTATTTT.